This TCR beta chain stems from a study of blood T cell repertoires in COVID-19 (dated by TCRdb to about 2020). For the study in its entirety: Collaborator samples came from the United States, Italy and Spain and covered acute and convalescent phases of COVID-19. A de-identified subject ID, COVID-19 status, age in years and sex were almost always included in the sample metadata. The prospective study material was composed of cDNA or gDNA derived from T cells, B-cell-depleted T cells, or PBMCs. The repertoires were released in a freely available public database meant as a resource for research on the immune response to SARS-CoV-2. Where available, HLA class I and class II types were obtained from metadata supplied by the sample provider rather than from assay-based typing. Samples came from the ongoing ImmuneRACE study (first 160 participants) plus 1,254 subjects from 6 global collaborators. The dataset comprised deeply sampled blood TCRbeta repertoires from subjects exposed to, actively infected with, or recovered from COVID-19. General conclusions and limits of the study: How much clinical and demographic metadata was included differed by source and by participant, and the metadata was provided uncurated.

About this clone: The clone's antigen remains unknown. Base quality data are lacking; no much larger clone is found one base away.

One collaborating source in Seattle enrolled patients while the patients were actively infected and followed the patients over time throughout the course of disease. The collaborating institutions used their own protocols to collect whole blood in K2EDTA tubes. Collaborator samples were shipped for TCRbeta analysis as frozen whole blood, isolated PBMCs, or DNA extracted from either sample type. The germline V gene specifies SQVTM as CDR1 and ANQGSEA as CDR2. The cysteine opens and the phenylalanine closes a CDR3 of 13 amino acids. The read is trimmed to its CDR3 DNA, 39 bases read in frame from base 1. V and J lose 0 bases and 6 bases, and a span of 11 bases separates them. TCRbeta CDR3 regions were amplified from genomic DNA using the immunoSEQ Assay, a bias-controlled multiplex PCR. The study's processing was this. The number of nucleated cells in each sample was estimated from the amplification of reference gene primers within the assay. To quantify the absolute abundance of each unique TCRbeta CDR3 rearrangement, sequence reads were collapsed and filtered. For each sample, productive Simpson clonality was calculated as the square root of Simpson's diversity index over productive rearrangements. Entries here come from immuneACCESS through TCRdb and include only in-frame sequences with V and J called. Some clones fail to appear in such tables; in the studies checked, an unresolved V gene covers under half of the shortfall, and the cause of the remainder is unknown. V, J and clone size derive from that table, while D and trimming were established from the DNA sequence. Within this sample are roughly 230,000 clones, with around 90% of them counted one time only. The ten top clones hold approximately 2.1% of the sample.

This clonotype was sampled from an older woman with COVID-19, enrolled during active disease. The chain links TRBV29-1 with TRBJ1-1; the D gene cannot be named for sure. Sequencing was carried out using peripheral blood. This receptor has the CDR3 CSVEDWRGSEAFF. The bases read TGCAGCGTTGAAGATTGGAGAGGGTCTGAAGCTTTCTTT.